This entry lists 18 T cell receptor beta chains sequenced from one sample in a study of PD-L1 blockade in urothelial cancer. Measured with immunoSEQ multiplex PCR; TCRdb has only the in-frame clones, and not every one. In the table there are tens of thousands of clones, more than 75% of which are singletons. Sample: PBMCs, taken around atezolizumab (anti-PD-L1) treatment. These receptors were obtained from a man between 45 and 60 years old with urothelial cancer.

This chain links TRBV7-2 with TRBJ2-7; no firm D call. There are 16 residues in the CDR3. In germline, CDR1 is SGHTA, CDR2 FQGNSA. V dropped 1 base and J dropped 2 bases, with 15 bases sitting between them. The CDR3: CASSLGANPTPYEQYF. The CDR3 DNA sequence: TGTGCCAGCAGCTTAGGGGCCAACCCAACCCCCTACGAGCAGTACTTC.

This rearrangement joins TRBV5-1 to TRBJ2-3; 9 positions match TRBD2. CDR1 is SGHRS and CDR2 is YFSETQ in the germline V gene. J was trimmed by 0 bases and V by 0 bases; bases with no gene match: 2. This CDR3 has 16 residues. The CDR3 region has the DNA TGCGCCAGCAGCTTGGTTCTAGCGGGGAGCACAGATACGCAGTATTTT. It yields the protein CASSLVLAGSTDTQYF.

The rearrangement links TRBV2 to TRBJ2-3; TRBD1 is a possible D gene (6 bases). Trimming shortened V by 8 bases and J by 3 bases, and 15 bases separated the two germline ends. Per germline, CDR1 SNHLY and CDR2 FYNNEI. The CDR3 loop spans 14 amino acids. CDR3 residues: CASGATGHTDTQYF. The CDR3, as DNA: TGTGCCAGCGGGGCAACAGGGCATACAGATACGCAGTATTTT.

The rearrangement joins TRBV4-1 to TRBJ1-2, with 7 positions matching TRBD1. This CDR3 contains 17 residues. The germline CDR1 and CDR2 sequences are MGHRA and YSYEKL. The V and J ends lost 4 bases and 0 bases, in that order; junction bases with no gene match: 11. The CDR3 DNA is TGCGCCAGCAGCCCTATCCCGGGACAGTTAGCTAACTATGGCTACACCTTC. This sequence encodes CASSPIPGQLANYGYTF.

The chain joins TRBV12-5 to TRBJ1-5; TRBD1 might be the D (5 bases). V shed 6 bases and J shed 0 bases, with 21 bases lying between them. Germline V gives CDR1 LGHNT, CDR2 FRNRAP. The CDR3 sequence is 18 residues long. CDR3 protein: CASGQTTTESYSNQPQHF. The CDR3 nucleotides are TGTGCTAGTGGACAAACTACGACAGAAAGCTATAGCAATCAGCCCCAGCATTTT.

The chain combines TRBV5-1 with TRBJ2-2, with TRBD2 identical over 8 bases. After removal of 0 bases from V and 5 bases from J, the junction contained 3 bases not matched to a gene. This CDR3 has 15 amino acids. From germline, CDR1 is SGHRS and CDR2 YFSETQ. CDR3 protein: CASSLEVAGTGELFF. CDR3 sequence (DNA): TGCGCCAGCAGCTTGGAGGTAGCGGGGACCGGGGAGCTGTTTTTT.

This clone has just one count. This sequence joins TRBV5-5 and TRBJ1-3; 7 nucleotides line up with TRBD1. CDR1 is SGHKS and CDR2 is YYEKEE in the germline V gene (reference sequence). This CDR3 is 13 amino acids long. V lost 4 bases and J lost 3; bases outside the gene matches: 1. This CDR3 is CASSQGGGNTIYF. Written as DNA, the CDR3 is TGTGCCAGCAGCCAGGGGGGTGGAAACACCATATATTTT.

The rearrangement joins TRBV5-3 to TRBJ2-1, with D tentatively TRBD2 (7 bases). TRBV5-3 is an ORF; its function is uncertain. CDR3 length: 16 amino acids. Trimming took 4 bases from V and 2 from J, leaving 16 bases between them. This CDR3 reads CARSQLGGLPYNEQFF. The DNA of the CDR3 is TGTGCCAGAAGCCAGCTCGGGGGGCTCCCCTACAATGAGCAGTTCTTC.

The CDR3 nucleotides are TGCGCCAGCAGCCAAACTGGACTAGCGGGGAACACAGATACGCAGTATTTT. Its translation is CASSQTGLAGNTDTQYF. The rearrangement links TRBV4-1 to TRBJ2-3, with 12 bases matching TRBD2. The CDR3 extends over 17 amino acids. Germline trimming cut 2 bases from V and 2 bases from J; bases unmatched to any gene: 5. Germline values: CDR1 MGHRA, CDR2 YSYEKL.

The chain links TRBV7-9 to TRBJ2-3, with 9 bases aligning to TRBD2. This CDR3 region has 15 residues. V gave up 5 bases and J gave up 2 bases; unmatched junction bases: 5. Germline values: CDR1 SEHNR, CDR2 FQNEAQ (reference sequence). The CDR3: CASSPASGDTDTQYF. The DNA for the CDR3 is TGTGCCAGCAGCCCGGCTAGCGGGGACACAGATACGCAGTATTTT.

This chain uses TRBV5-1 with TRBJ1-2; 9 positions match TRBD1. Germline lookup yields CDR1 SGHRS and CDR2 YFSETQ. The V and J ends lost 0 bases and 4 bases, in that order; junction bases with no gene match: 4. CDR3 length equals 15 residues. DNA for the CDR3: TGCGCCAGCAGCTTGGCCGGGACAGGGTCCTATGGCTACACCTTC. Protein: CASSLAGTGSYGYTF.

This sequence joins TRBV29-1 and TRBJ1-3; 7 nucleotides align to TRBD1. The CDR3 runs 15 residues. Trimming at V came to 6 bases and at J to 0 bases, leaving 8 bases not matched to a gene. Germline V gene lookup returns CDR1 SQVTM and CDR2 ANQGSEA. In nucleotides, the CDR3 is TGCAGCGTAGGTCTCGACAGGGTCTCTGGAAACACCATATATTTT. Translating gives CSVGLDRVSGNTIYF.

The V and J genes are TRBV10-3 and TRBJ1-3, with D unclear. Germline V gene data show CDR1 as ENHRY and CDR2 as SYGVKD. The CDR3 spans 11 residues. Trimming removed 4 bases at V and 8 bases at J, with 6 bases between. The CDR3 region is CAISVVDTIYF. CDR3 nucleotide sequence: TGTGCCATCAGTGTGGTAGACACCATATATTTT.

V and J are TRBV6-5 and TRBJ1-1; a possible D gene is TRBD1 (5 bases). The germline CDR1 and CDR2 sequences are MNHEY and SVGAGI. The CDR3 spans 15 residues. Between the trimmed V and J ends, which lost 6 bases and 0 bases, there was a span of 14 bases. The CDR3 loop is CASRPSTAMNTEAFF. As DNA, the CDR3 is TGTGCCAGCAGACCCTCGACAGCTATGAACACTGAAGCTTTCTTT.

This chain connects TRBV30 to TRBJ1-2; TRBD1 is a possible D gene (5 bases). The CDR3 loop spans 13 amino acids. Germline CDR1 and CDR2: GTSNPN and SVGIG (reference sequence). V gave up 4 bases and J gave up 7 bases, with 16 bases separating them. This chain's CDR3 is CAWNPRDRLGYTF. CDR3 coding DNA: TGTGCCTGGAACCCGCGGGACCGGCTTGGCTACACCTTC.

This chain joins TRBV10-1 and TRBJ2-1; D not certain. There are 15 residues in the CDR3. From germline, CDR1 is WNHNN and CDR2 SYGVQD (reference sequence). V was pared by 0 bases and J by 6 bases, with 12 bases between. CDR3 nucleotide sequence: TGCGCCAGCAGTGAGTCCCGCGGCTATAGCAATGAGCAGTTCTTC. Translation gives CASSESRGYSNEQFF.

The V and J genes are TRBV29-1 and TRBJ2-7, with D tentatively TRBD1 (6 bases). The V gene lost 6 bases and the J gene lost 1 base, with 19 bases spanning the gap. CDR1 and CDR2 from the germline V gene are SQVTM and ANQGSEA. The CDR3 has 15 residues. The CDR3 DNA sequence: TGCAGCGTGACGAAATCGACAGGTATATCCTACGAGCAGTACTTC. Encoded protein: CSVTKSTGISYEQYF.

V gene TRBV14 combines with J gene TRBJ2-1, with D unclear. The germline CDR1 and CDR2 sequences are SGHDN and FVKESK. The length of the CDR3 is 13 residues. V was pared by 0 bases and J by 14 bases, with 14 bases between. The CDR3 loop reads CASSQDQGARKFF. In DNA, the CDR3 is TGTGCCAGCAGCCAAGATCAAGGAGCTCGTAAGTTCTTC.